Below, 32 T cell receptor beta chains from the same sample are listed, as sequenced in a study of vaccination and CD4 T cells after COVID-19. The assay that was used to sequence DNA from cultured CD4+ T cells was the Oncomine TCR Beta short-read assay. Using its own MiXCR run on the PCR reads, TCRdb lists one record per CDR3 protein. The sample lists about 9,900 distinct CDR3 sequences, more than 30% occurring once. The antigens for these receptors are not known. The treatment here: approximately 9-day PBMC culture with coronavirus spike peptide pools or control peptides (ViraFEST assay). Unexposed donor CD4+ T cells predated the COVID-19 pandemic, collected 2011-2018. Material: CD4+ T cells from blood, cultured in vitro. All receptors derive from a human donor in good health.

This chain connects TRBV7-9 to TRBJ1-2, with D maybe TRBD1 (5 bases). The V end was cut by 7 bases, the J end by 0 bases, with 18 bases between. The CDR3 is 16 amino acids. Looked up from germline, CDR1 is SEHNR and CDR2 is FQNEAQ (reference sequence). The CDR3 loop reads CASIEDVLTANYGYTF. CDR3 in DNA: TGTGCCAGCATTGAAGACGTTTTGACAGCTAACTATGGCTACACCTTC.

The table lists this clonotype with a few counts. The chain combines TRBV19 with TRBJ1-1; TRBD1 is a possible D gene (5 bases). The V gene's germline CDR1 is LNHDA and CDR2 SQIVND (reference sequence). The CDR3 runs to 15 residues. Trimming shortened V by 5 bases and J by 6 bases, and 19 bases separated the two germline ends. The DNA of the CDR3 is TGTGCCAGTAGTTCAAGACAGATGGGGATGGCTGAAGCTTTCTTT. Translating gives CASSSRQMGMAEAFF.

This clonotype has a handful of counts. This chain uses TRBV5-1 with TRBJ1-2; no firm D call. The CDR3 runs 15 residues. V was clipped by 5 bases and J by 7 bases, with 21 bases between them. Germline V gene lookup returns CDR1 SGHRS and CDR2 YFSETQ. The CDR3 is CASRNYSIPHGGYTF. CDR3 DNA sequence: TGCGCCAGCAGGAACTACTCCATCCCACACGGTGGCTACACCTTC.

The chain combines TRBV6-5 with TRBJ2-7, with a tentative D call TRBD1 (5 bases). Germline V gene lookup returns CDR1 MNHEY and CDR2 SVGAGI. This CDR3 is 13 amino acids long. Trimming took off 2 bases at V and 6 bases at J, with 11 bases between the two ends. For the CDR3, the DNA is TGTGCCAGCAGTTACGACAGTCGGGCCGAGCAGTACTTC. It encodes CASSYDSRAEQYF.

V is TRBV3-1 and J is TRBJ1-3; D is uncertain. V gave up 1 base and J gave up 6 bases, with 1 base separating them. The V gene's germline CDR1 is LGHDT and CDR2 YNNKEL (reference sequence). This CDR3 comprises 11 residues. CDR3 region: CASSQANTIYF. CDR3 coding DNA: TGTGCCAGCAGCCAAGCAAACACCATATATTTT.

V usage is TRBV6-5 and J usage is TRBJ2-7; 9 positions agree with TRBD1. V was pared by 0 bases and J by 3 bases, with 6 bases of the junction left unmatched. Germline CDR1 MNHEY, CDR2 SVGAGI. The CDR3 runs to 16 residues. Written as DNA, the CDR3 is TGTGCCAGCAGTTACTCGGGGACAGGGCGACTCTACGAGCAGTACTTC. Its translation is CASSYSGTGRLYEQYF.

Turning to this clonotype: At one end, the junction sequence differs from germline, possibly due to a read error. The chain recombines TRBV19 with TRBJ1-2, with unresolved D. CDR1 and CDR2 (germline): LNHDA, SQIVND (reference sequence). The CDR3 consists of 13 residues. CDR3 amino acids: CASSVGIGYDYTF. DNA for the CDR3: TGTGCCAGTAGTGTTGGGATTGGCTATGACTACACCTTC. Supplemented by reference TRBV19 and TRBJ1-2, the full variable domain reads DGGITQSPKYLFRKEGQNVTLSCEQNLNHDAMYWYRQDPGQGLRLIYYSQIVNDFQKGDIAEGYSVSREKKESFPLTVTSAQKNPTAFYLCASSVGIGYDYTFGSGTRLTVV.

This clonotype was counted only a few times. For the CDR3, the DNA is TGTGCCAGTAGTATTGAGGATGGGGCAGTCTATGGCTACACCTTC. It codes for CASSIEDGAVYGYTF. The chain links TRBV19 to TRBJ1-2; TRBD1 is a possible D gene (5 bases). In germline, CDR1 is LNHDA, CDR2 SQIVND (reference sequence). V gave up 3 bases and J gave up 4 bases, with 15 bases separating them. This CDR3 spans 15 amino acids. Full variable domain (remainder filled in from reference TRBV19 and TRBJ1-2): DGGITQSPKYLFRKEGQNVTLSCEQNLNHDAMYWYRQDPGQGLRLIYYSQIVNDFQKGDIAEGYSVSREKKESFPLTVTSAQKNPTAFYLCASSIEDGAVYGYTFGSGTRLTVV.

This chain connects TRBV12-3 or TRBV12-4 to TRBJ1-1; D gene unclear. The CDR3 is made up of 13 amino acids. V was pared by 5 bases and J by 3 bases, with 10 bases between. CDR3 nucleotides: TGTGCCAGCAGTCCCTCTCAGGACACTGAAGCTTTCTTT. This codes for CASSPSQDTEAFF.

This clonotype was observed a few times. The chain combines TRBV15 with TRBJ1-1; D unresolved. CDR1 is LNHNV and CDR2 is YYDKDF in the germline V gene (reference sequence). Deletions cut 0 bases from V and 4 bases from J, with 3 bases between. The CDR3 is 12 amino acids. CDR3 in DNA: TGTGCCACCAGCAGAGATACCACTGAAGCTTTCTTT. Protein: CATSRDTTEAFF.

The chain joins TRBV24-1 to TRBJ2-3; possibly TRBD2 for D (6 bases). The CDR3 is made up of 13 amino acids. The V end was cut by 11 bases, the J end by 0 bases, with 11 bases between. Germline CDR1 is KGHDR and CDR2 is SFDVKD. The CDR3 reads CAIGGQSTDTQYF. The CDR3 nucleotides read TGTGCCATCGGAGGGCAGAGCACAGATACGCAGTATTTT.

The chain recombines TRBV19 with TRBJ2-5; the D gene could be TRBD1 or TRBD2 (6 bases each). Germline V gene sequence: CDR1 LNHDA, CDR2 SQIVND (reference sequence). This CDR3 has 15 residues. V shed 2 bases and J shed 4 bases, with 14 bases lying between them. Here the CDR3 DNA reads TGTGCCAGTAGTATAAGGGGGGCCGTCGGAGAGACCCAGTACTTC. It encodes CASSIRGAVGETQYF.

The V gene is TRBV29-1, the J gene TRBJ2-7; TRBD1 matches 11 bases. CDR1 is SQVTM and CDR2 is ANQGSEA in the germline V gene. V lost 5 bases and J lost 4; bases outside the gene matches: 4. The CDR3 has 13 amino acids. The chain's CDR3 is CSVRTGGFYEQYF. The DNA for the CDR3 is TGCAGCGTTCGGACAGGGGGCTTTTACGAGCAGTACTTC.

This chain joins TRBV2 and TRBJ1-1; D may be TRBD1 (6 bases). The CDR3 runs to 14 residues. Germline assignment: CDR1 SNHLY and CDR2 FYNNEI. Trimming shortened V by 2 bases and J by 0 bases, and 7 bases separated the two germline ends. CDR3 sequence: CASSEQGMNTEAFF. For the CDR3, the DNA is TGTGCCAGCAGTGAACAGGGGATGAACACTGAAGCTTTCTTT.

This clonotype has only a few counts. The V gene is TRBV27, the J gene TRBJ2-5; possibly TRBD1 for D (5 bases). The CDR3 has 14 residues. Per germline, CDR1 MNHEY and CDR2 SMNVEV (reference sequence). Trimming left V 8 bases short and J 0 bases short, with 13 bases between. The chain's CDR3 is CASAVTEYQETQYF. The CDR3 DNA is TGTGCCAGCGCCGTGACAGAGTACCAAGAGACCCAGTACTTC.

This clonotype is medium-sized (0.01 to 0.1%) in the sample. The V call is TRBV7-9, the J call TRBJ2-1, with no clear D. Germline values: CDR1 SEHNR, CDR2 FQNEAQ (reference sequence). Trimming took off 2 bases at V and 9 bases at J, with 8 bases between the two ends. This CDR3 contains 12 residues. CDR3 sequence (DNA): TGTGCCAGCAGCTTACCGCTCCGTGAGCAGTTCTTC. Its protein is CASSLPLREQFF.

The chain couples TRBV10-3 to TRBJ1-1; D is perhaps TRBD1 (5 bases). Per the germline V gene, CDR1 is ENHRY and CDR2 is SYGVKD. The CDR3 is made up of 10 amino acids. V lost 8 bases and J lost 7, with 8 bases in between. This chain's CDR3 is CAIGRDEAFF. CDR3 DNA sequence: TGTGCCATCGGCAGGGATGAAGCTTTCTTT.

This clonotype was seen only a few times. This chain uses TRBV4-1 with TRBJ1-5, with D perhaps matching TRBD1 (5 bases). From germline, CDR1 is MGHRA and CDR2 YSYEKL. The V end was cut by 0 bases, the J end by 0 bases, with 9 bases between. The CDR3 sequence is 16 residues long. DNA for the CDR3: TGCGCCAGCAGCCAAGAAAGGGGATCTAGCAATCAGCCCCAGCATTTT. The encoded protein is CASSQERGSSNQPQHF.

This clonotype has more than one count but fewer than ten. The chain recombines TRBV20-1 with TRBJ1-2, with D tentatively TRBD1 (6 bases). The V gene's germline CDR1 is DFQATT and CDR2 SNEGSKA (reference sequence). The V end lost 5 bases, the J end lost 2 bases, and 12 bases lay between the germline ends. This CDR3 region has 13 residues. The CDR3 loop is CSALGGGNYGYTF. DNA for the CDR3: TGCAGTGCTTTAGGAGGGGGAAACTATGGCTACACCTTC.

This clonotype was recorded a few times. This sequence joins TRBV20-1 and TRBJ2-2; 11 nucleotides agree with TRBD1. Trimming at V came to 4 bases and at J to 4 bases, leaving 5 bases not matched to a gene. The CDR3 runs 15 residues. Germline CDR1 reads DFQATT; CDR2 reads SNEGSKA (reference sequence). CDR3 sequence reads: CSAIRGQGATGELFF. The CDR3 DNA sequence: TGCAGTGCTATTCGCGGACAGGGGGCCACCGGGGAGCTGTTTTTT.

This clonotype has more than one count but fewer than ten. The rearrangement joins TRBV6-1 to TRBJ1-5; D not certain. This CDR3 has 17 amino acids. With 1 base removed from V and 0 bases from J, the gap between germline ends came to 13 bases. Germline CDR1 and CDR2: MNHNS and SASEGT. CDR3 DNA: TGTGCCAGCAGTGAAGGGTATATGGGTTATAGCAATCAGCCCCAGCATTTT. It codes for CASSEGYMGYSNQPQHF.

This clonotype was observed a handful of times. In DNA form, the CDR3 reads TGTGCCACTGGACAGGGAGCATCCTACGAGCAGTACTTC. This encodes CATGQGASYEQYF. This chain uses TRBV27 with TRBJ2-7; 8 bases line up with TRBD1. The CDR3 is made up of 13 amino acids. The germline V gene has CDR1 MNHEY and CDR2 SMNVEV (reference sequence). J gave up 1 base and V 10 bases, and 6 bases lay outside the gene matches.

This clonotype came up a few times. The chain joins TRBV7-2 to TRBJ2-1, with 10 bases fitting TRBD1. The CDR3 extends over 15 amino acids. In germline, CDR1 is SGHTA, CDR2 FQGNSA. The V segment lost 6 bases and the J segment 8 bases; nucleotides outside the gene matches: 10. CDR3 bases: TGTGCCAGCAGTTCACCGGGACAGGGGATCTATGAGCAGTTCTTC. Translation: CASSSPGQGIYEQFF. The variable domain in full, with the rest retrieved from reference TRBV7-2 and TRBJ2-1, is GAGVSQSPSNKVTEKGKDVELRCDPISGHTALYWYRQSLGQGLEFLIYFQGNSAPDKSGLPSDRFSAERTGGSVSTLTIQRTQQEDSAVYLCASSSPGQGIYEQFFGPGTRLTVL.

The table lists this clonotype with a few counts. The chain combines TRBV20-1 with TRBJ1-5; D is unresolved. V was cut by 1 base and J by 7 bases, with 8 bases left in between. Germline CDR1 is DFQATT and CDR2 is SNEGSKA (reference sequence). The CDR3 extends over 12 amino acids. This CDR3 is CSARGEWQPQHF. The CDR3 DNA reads TGCAGTGCTAGAGGGGAGTGGCAGCCCCAGCATTTT.

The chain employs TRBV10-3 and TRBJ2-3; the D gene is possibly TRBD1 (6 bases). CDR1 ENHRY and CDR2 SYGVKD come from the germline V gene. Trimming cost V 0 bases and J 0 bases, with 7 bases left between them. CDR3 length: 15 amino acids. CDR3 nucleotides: TGTGCCATCAGTGAGTCGGGGGCCAGCACAGATACGCAGTATTTT. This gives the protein CAISESGASTDTQYF.

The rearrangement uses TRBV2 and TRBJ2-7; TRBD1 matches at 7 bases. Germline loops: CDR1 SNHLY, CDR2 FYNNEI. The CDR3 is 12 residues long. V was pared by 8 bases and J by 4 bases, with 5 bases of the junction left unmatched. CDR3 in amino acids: CASGTDSYEQYF. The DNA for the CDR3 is TGTGCCAGCGGGACAGACTCATACGAGCAGTACTTC.

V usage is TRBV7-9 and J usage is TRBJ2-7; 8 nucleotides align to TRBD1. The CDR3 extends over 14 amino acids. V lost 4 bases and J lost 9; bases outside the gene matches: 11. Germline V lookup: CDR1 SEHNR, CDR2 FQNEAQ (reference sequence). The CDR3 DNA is TGTGCCAGCAGCTCCGGACAGGGTGATTTTCGGCAGTACTTC. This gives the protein CASSSGQGDFRQYF.

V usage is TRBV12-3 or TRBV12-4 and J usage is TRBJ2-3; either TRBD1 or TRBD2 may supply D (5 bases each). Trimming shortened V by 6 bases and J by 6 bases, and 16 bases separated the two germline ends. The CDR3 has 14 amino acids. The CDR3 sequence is CASREGPTPDTQYF. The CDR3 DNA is TGTGCCAGCAGAGAGGGACCGACACCTGATACGCAGTATTTT.

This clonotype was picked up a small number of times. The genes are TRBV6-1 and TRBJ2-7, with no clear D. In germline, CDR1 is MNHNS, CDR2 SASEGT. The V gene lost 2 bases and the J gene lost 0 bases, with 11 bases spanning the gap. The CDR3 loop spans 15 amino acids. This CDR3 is CASSENEASSYEQYF. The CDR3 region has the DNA TGTGCCAGCAGTGAAAATGAGGCTAGCTCCTACGAGCAGTACTTC.

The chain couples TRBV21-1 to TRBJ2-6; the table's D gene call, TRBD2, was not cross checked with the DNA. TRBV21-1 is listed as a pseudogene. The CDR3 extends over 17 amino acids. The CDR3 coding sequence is TGTGCCAGCAACCCGCTCCCAGACGCCTCTGGGGCCAACGTCCTGACTTTC. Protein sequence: CASNPLPDASGANVLTF.

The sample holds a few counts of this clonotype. CDR3 DNA sequence: TGCAGTGCTAGAGATGTTTGGCGCTCACCCCTCCACTTT. Translation: CSARDVWRSPLHF. The chain employs TRBV20-1 and TRBJ1-6; no definite D call. V lost 0 bases and J 10 bases, leaving 10 bases between the germline ends. This CDR3 has 13 residues. Germline assignment: CDR1 DFQATT and CDR2 SNEGSKA (reference sequence).

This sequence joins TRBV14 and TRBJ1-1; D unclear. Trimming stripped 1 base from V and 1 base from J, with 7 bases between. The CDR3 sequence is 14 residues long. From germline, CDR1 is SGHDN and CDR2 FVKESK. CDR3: CASSQGWENTEAFF. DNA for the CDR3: TGTGCCAGCAGCCAAGGTTGGGAGAACACTGAAGCTTTCTTT.